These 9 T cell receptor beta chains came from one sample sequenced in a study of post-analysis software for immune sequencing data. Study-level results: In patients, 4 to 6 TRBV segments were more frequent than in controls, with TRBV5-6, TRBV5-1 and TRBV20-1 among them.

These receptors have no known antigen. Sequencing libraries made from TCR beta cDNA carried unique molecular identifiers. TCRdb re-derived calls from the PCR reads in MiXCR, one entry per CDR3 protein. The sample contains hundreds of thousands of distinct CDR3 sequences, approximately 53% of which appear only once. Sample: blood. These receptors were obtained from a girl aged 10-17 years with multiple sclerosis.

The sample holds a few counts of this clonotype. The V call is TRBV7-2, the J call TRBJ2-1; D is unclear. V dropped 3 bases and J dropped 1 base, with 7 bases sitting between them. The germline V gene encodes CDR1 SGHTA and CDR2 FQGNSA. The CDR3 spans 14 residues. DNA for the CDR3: TGTGCCAGCAGCTTCGACTCTTCCTACAATGAGCAGTTCTTC. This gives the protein CASSFDSSYNEQFF.

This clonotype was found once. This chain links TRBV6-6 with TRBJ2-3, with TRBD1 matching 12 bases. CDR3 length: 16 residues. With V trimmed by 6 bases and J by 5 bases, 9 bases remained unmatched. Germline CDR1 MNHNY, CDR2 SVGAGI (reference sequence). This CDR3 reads CASSLPGTGGRDTQYF. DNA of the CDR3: TGTGCCAGCAGCCTCCCCGGGACAGGGGGCAGAGATACGCAGTATTTT.

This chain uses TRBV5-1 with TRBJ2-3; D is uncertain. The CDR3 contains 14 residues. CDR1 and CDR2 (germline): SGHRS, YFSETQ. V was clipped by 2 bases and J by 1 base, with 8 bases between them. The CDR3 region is CASSLTARTDTQYF. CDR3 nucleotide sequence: TGCGCCAGCAGCTTAACGGCGCGCACAGATACGCAGTATTTT.

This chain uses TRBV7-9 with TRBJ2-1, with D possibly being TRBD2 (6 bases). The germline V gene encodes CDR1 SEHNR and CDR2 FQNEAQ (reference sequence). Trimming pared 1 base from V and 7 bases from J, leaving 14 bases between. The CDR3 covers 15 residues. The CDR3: CASSLGSGGKNEQFF. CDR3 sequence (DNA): TGTGCCAGCAGCTTAGGTAGCGGAGGCAAAAATGAGCAGTTCTTC.

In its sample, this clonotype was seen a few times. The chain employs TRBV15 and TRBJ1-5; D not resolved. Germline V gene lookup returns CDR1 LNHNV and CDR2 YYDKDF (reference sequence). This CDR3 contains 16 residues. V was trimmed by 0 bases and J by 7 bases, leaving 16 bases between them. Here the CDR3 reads CATSRDRGLTLQPQHF. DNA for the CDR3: TGTGCCACCAGCAGAGATCGGGGTTTGACATTGCAGCCCCAGCATTTT.

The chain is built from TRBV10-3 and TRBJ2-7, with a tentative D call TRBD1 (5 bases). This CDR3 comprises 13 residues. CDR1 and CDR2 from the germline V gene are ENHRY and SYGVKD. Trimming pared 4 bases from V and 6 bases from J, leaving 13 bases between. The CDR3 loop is CAISAGIDSEQYF. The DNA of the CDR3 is TGTGCCATCAGTGCAGGGATAGATAGCGAGCAGTACTTC.

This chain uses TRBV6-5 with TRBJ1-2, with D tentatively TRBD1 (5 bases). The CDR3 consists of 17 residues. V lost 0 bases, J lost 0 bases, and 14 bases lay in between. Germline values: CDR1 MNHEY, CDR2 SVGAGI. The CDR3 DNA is TGTGCCAGCAGTTACTCGCCGGGACGTTTAGCTAACTATGGCTACACCTTC. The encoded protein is CASSYSPGRLANYGYTF.

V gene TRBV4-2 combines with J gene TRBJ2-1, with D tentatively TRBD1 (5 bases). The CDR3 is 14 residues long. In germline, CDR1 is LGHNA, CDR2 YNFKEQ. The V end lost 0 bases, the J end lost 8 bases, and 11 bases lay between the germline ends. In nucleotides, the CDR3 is TGTGCCAGCAGCCAAGATGGCAGGGTAGATGAGCAGTTCTTC. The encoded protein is CASSQDGRVDEQFF.

The CDR3: CASSRPEHNEQFF. CDR3 nucleotide sequence: TGCGCCAGCAGCCGACCGGAACACAATGAGCAGTTCTTC. This chain links TRBV5-1 with TRBJ2-1, with no clear D. V was cut by 4 bases and J by 5 bases, with 10 bases left in between. The CDR3 runs to 13 residues. The V gene's germline CDR1 is SGHRS and CDR2 YFSETQ.